This record concerns one T cell receptor beta chain sequence. What it binds is unknown. Clones were read by immunoSEQ multiplex PCR, and TCRdb kept only the in-frame ones, dropping some. The data show 15,000 or so clones, 81% seen once. Library input was around 2.1 micrograms of DNA from cryopreserved PBMCs. The germline V gene has CDR1 MDHEN and CDR2 SYDVKM. After removal of 3 bases from V and 2 bases from J, the junction contained 13 bases not matched to a gene. The CDR3 has 18 residues. This specimen belongs to a study of cytotoxic CD8 clonotypes in ibrutinib-treated CLL. Study-level results: Increased clonality at ibrutinib response gave way to a return toward baseline at progression. Clonotypes that were public were uncommon, and they contracted or stayed stable on treatment.

The sample here was PBMCs, taken before ibrutinib treatment. The sequence was collected from a human donor with chronic lymphocytic leukemia. This rearrangement joins TRBV28 to TRBJ2-5; the match to TRBD2 covers 9 bases. Here the CDR3 DNA reads TGTGCCAGCAGTTTGCCCCCCCACCTAGCGGGACAACAAGAGACCCAGTACTTC. Translation gives CASSLPPHLAGQQETQYF.